The 20 T cell receptor beta chains listed next were all sequenced from one sample in a study of early T cells in non-severe SARS-CoV-2 infection. Each CDR3 protein is one row after TCRdb ran MiXCR on the 5' RACE reads. Of around 82,000 distinct CDR3 sequences in the sample, over 9.5% were seen once. Sequenced input: whole blood. Receptors originate from an adult who was a healthcare worker with PCR-confirmed SARS-CoV-2 infection or an uninfected control (not recorded which).

There are a few counts of this clonotype. This chain connects TRBV4-1 to TRBJ1-2; TRBD1 matches 10 bases. The CDR3 consists of 16 residues. Losses at the gene ends were 0 bases for V and 8 bases for J; bases not matched to a gene: 9. Per germline, CDR1 MGHRA and CDR2 YSYEKL. CDR3 DNA sequence: TGCGCCAGCAGCCAAGATCATTTGGGGACAGGGGTAGGCTACACCTTC. Amino acids: CASSQDHLGTGVGYTF.

This clonotype was counted ten times or more. The rearrangement uses TRBV20-1 and TRBJ2-2; a possible D gene is TRBD1 (6 bases). Trimming shortened V by 3 bases and J by 5 bases, and 10 bases separated the two germline ends. CDR3 size: 13 residues. Germline V gene data show CDR1 as DFQATT and CDR2 as SNEGSKA (reference sequence). This CDR3 is CSASPGVTGELFF. The CDR3 DNA follows: TGCAGTGCTAGCCCAGGGGTGACCGGGGAGCTGTTTTTT.

The chain employs TRBV7-8 and TRBJ1-1; tentative D call: TRBD1 (6 bases). Germline V lookup: CDR1 SGHVS, CDR2 FQNEAQ. The CDR3 loop spans 15 amino acids. Trimming shortened V by 8 bases and J by 0 bases, and 16 bases separated the two germline ends. In DNA form, the CDR3 reads TGTGCCAGCGGACAGACAGAGACAATGAACACTGAAGCTTTCTTT. Translating it yields CASGQTETMNTEAFF.

The chain combines TRBV20-1 with TRBJ1-5; no definite D call. Per germline, CDR1 DFQATT and CDR2 SNEGSKA (reference sequence). This CDR3 has 14 amino acids. Between the trimmed V and J ends, which lost 3 bases and 6 bases, there was a span of 15 bases. The DNA for the CDR3 is TGCAGTGCTAGCCCCGGGTTAGAGGTTCAGCCCCAGCATTTT. Its protein product is CSASPGLEVQPQHF.

The chain joins TRBV7-6 to TRBJ1-1, with 8 bases identical to TRBD1. Unmatched junction bases numbered 5, after V lost 5 bases and J lost 9 bases. The CDR3 is made up of 12 amino acids. CDR1 is SGHVS and CDR2 is FNYEAQ in the germline V gene. This chain's CDR3 is CASSPDRGKAFF. The CDR3 DNA reads as TGTGCCAGCAGCCCTGACAGGGGCAAAGCTTTCTTT.

In its sample, this clonotype was seen a few times. The chain's CDR3 is CASSMAGGDTQYF. CDR3 sequence (DNA): TGTGCCAGCAGTATGGCGGGGGGGGATACGCAGTATTTT. V and J are TRBV25-1 and TRBJ2-3; the match to TRBD2 covers 9 bases. J was trimmed by 6 bases and V by 5 bases; bases with no gene match: 3. CDR1 and CDR2 from the germline V gene are MGHDK and SYGVNS. CDR3 length equals 13 residues.

A few counts support this clonotype. V usage is TRBV7-2 and J usage is TRBJ2-5, with D perhaps matching TRBD1 or TRBD2 (5 bases each). Looked up from germline, CDR1 is SGHTA and CDR2 is FQGNSA. This CDR3 has 16 residues. The ends were cut back, 4 bases at V and 1 base at J, with 16 bases in the middle. DNA for the CDR3: TGTGCCAGCAGCTACGAGTCGGGGCTGATCCAAGAGACCCAGTACTTC. Translating it yields CASSYESGLIQETQYF.

This clonotype has more than one count but fewer than ten. This chain joins TRBV11-2 and TRBJ2-1; 9 bases are a match to TRBD2. The germline V gene encodes CDR1 SGHAT and CDR2 FQNNGV. This CDR3 is 15 amino acids long. With V trimmed by 0 bases and J by 9 bases, 6 bases remained unmatched. The DNA of the CDR3 is TGTGCCAGCAGCTTAGATCACCTAGCGGGAAGTGAGCAGTTCTTC. Its translation is CASSLDHLAGSEQFF.

The sample holds many counts of this clonotype. The chain couples TRBV27 to TRBJ2-7; D not certain. V was shortened by 0 bases and J by 3 bases, with 12 bases between the two germline ends. CDR1 and CDR2 from the germline V gene are MNHEY and SMNVEV (reference sequence). The CDR3 has 15 residues. CDR3 bases: TGTGCCAGCAGTTTATCTGGTCACACGCACTACGAGCAGTACTTC. Its protein product is CASSLSGHTHYEQYF.

This clonotype was seen ten or more times. This chain joins TRBV6-5 and TRBJ1-5; no reliable D call. Trimming pared 5 bases from V and 0 bases from J, leaving 14 bases between. Germline V gene data show CDR1 as MNHEY and CDR2 as SVGAGI. The CDR3 is made up of 16 amino acids. CDR3 in DNA: TGTGCCAGCAGTCCTGGGCGCCCGTATAGCAATCAGCCCCAGCATTTT. Its protein is CASSPGRPYSNQPQHF.

The CDR3 coding sequence is TGTGCCAGCAGCTTCCGCTGGAACACTGAAGCTTTCTTT. Encoded protein: CASSFRWNTEAFF. The V and J genes are TRBV7-9 and TRBJ1-1; no firm D call. The V end lost 3 bases, the J end lost 1 base, and 6 bases lay between the germline ends. Per the germline V gene, CDR1 is SEHNR and CDR2 is FQNEAQ (reference sequence). The CDR3 runs to 13 residues.

There are a few counts of this clonotype. The CDR3 loop reads CASSQGLPQSEQFF. CDR3 nucleotide sequence: TGTGCCAGCAGCCAGGGACTTCCTCAATCCGAGCAGTTCTTC. The V call is TRBV3-1, the J call TRBJ2-1; the D gene is possibly TRBD2 (6 bases). The V end was cut by 3 bases, the J end by 10 bases, with 16 bases between. Germline CDR1 LGHDT, CDR2 YNNKEL (reference sequence). The CDR3 loop spans 14 amino acids.

The table lists this clonotype with a few counts. The chain links TRBV14 to TRBJ2-3, with D tentatively TRBD2 (6 bases). Per the germline V gene, CDR1 is SGHDN and CDR2 is FVKESK. The CDR3 extends over 17 amino acids. Deletions cut 0 bases from V and 7 bases from J, with 20 bases between. The CDR3 loop is CASSQERPPSGGHTQYF. CDR3 sequence (DNA): TGTGCCAGCAGCCAAGAGAGGCCCCCGTCTGGAGGGCATACGCAGTATTTT. Supplemented by reference TRBV14 and TRBJ2-3, the full variable domain reads EAGVTQFPSHSVIEKGQTVTLRCDPISGHDNLYWYRRVMGKEIKFLLHFVKESKQDESGMPNNRFLAERTGGTYSTLKVQPAELEDSGVYFCASSQERPPSGGHTQYFGPGTRLTVL.

This clonotype was observed many times. The chain carries TRBV29-1 and TRBJ1-5; D gene unclear. The CDR3 is 13 amino acids. The V end was cut by 5 bases, the J end by 0 bases, with 8 bases between. Germline V CDR1 and CDR2: SQVTM, ANQGSEA. CDR3 in amino acids: CSVRENSNQPQHF. DNA of the CDR3: TGCAGCGTTAGGGAAAATAGCAATCAGCCCCAGCATTTT.

The rearrangement uses TRBV5-6 and TRBJ1-2, with unresolved D. The germline V gene encodes CDR1 SGHDT and CDR2 YYEEEE. The CDR3 runs 11 residues. The V end lost 4 bases, the J end lost 10 bases, and 11 bases lay between the germline ends. CDR3 sequence: CASSQLEVYTF. CDR3 nucleotide sequence: TGTGCCAGCAGCCAGCTGGAAGTCTACACCTTC. The whole variable domain, filled in from reference TRBV5-6 and TRBJ1-2, reads DAGVTQSPTHLIKTRGQQVTLRCSPKSGHDTVSWYQQALGQGPQFIFQYYEEEERQRGNFPDRFSGHQFPNYSSELNVNALLLGDSALYLCASSQLEVYTFGSGTRLTVV.

This clonotype has a handful of counts. V gene TRBV20-1 combines with J gene TRBJ2-1; 10 positions match TRBD2. The CDR3 is made up of 14 amino acids. Germline V gene data show CDR1 as DFQATT and CDR2 as SNEGSKA (reference sequence). The ends lost 1 base at V and 7 bases at J; junction bases unmatched: 4. The CDR3 reads CSARVLAGENEQFF. CDR3 coding DNA: TGCAGTGCTAGAGTGCTAGCGGGAGAGAATGAGCAGTTCTTC.

Only a few counts were recorded for this clonotype. V is TRBV28 and J is TRBJ2-1, with 9 bases lining up with TRBD2. The CDR3 spans 15 residues. With V trimmed by 7 bases and J by 6 bases, 10 bases remained unmatched. Per the germline V gene, CDR1 is MDHEN and CDR2 is SYDVKM. The CDR3 is CASKVAGEGSNEQFF. CDR3 DNA: TGTGCCAGCAAAGTAGCGGGAGAGGGGTCCAATGAGCAGTTCTTC. Based on the CDR3 plus reference TRBV28 and TRBJ2-1, the full variable domain is DVKVTQSSRYLVKRTGEKVFLECVQDMDHENMFWYRQDPGLGLRLIYFSYDVKMKEKGDIPEGYSVSREKKERFSLILESASTNQTSMYLCASKVAGEGSNEQFFGPGTRLTVL.

This clonotype was counted only a few times. The chain joins TRBV5-1 to TRBJ2-4; D may be TRBD1 (6 bases). Germline loops: CDR1 SGHRS, CDR2 YFSETQ. Trimming pared 10 bases from V and 8 bases from J, leaving 19 bases between. The CDR3 runs 13 residues. The CDR3 DNA is TGCGCCTCCAGGGCTGGGGGCCAATACATTCAGTACTTC. Translation gives CASRAGGQYIQYF.

This clonotype was observed a few times. V and J are TRBV12-3 or TRBV12-4 and TRBJ2-5; 7 positions match TRBD1. The J segment lost 5 bases and the V segment lost 5 bases, leaving 11 bases of the junction unmatched. The CDR3 length is 15 residues. CDR3: CASSPGTEVVETQYF. CDR3 DNA: TGTGCCAGCAGTCCCGGGACAGAAGTCGTCGAGACCCAGTACTTC.

CDR3 sequence (DNA): TGTGCCAGCAGCTTACGAGCGGGAGAAAGTAGTGAGCAGTTCTTC. Its protein product is CASSLRAGESSEQFF. The V gene is TRBV11-3, the J gene TRBJ2-1; 8 bases align to TRBD2. The J segment lost 9 bases and the V segment lost 2 bases, leaving 9 bases of the junction unmatched. The germline V gene encodes CDR1 SGHNT and CDR2 YENEEA. CDR3 length equals 15 residues.